The 8 T cell receptor beta chains in this list originate from one sample, sequenced in a study of shared clonotypes between healthy human individuals. Sequencing was performed with immunoSEQ multiplex PCR; in TCRdb, only in-frame clones are kept and a portion is missing. The sample gives about 600,000 clones, around 97% of which show up once; 0.045% to 0.06% is in the top ten. The sample taken for sequencing was naive CD4+ T cells sorted from blood. The subset: CD45RA+ positively selected. The receptors originated from a woman in her twenties or thirties in good health.

This chain uses TRBV2 with TRBJ2-3; D ambiguous. CDR1 SNHLY and CDR2 FYNNEI come from the germline V gene. The CDR3 is made up of 19 amino acids. Trimming shortened V by 7 bases and J by 2 bases, and 28 bases separated the two germline ends. CDR3 protein: CASTSEGIVHSRATDTQYF. The DNA for the CDR3 is TGTGCCAGCACCTCCGAAGGGATCGTACATTCTCGGGCCACAGATACGCAGTATTTT.

This chain connects TRBV6-6 to TRBJ2-7, with TRBD1 identical over 8 bases. V shed 4 bases and J 1 base; nucleotides not matched to a gene: 6. Germline V gene sequence: CDR1 MNHNY, CDR2 SVGAGI (reference sequence). This CDR3 has 15 amino acids. CDR3 coding DNA: TGTGCCAGCAGTTGGACAGGGTACGGTTCCTACGAGCAGTACTTC. Protein sequence: CASSWTGYGSYEQYF.

This clone appeared a single time. The chain carries TRBV7-3 and TRBJ2-1, with 8 bases matching TRBD1. The ends lost 5 bases at V and 6 bases at J; junction bases unmatched: 15. Per germline, CDR1 SGHTA and CDR2 FQGTGA. The CDR3 is 17 residues long. CDR3 in amino acids: CASSPGASDTGGNEQFF. CDR3 nucleotides: TGTGCCAGCAGCCCCGGCGCTAGCGATACAGGGGGCAATGAGCAGTTCTTC.

The chain carries TRBV5-1 and TRBJ2-5, with 8 bases matching TRBD1. The end of the DNA aligns better with TRBJ2-7, so the J call may be wrong. CDR1 is SGHRS, CDR2 YFSETQ, per germline. The CDR3 is made up of 14 amino acids. The CDR3 DNA reads TGCGCCAGCAGCTTAGGACAGGGACCTTACGAGCAGTACTTC. It codes for CASSLGQGPYEQYF.

This chain joins TRBV7-2 and TRBJ2-1; weak D call: TRBD2 (7 bases). The V gene lost 4 bases and the J gene lost 10 bases, with 23 bases spanning the gap. Germline loops: CDR1 SGHTA, CDR2 FQGNSA. The CDR3 loop spans 16 amino acids. The CDR3 DNA sequence: TGTGCCAGCAGCTCCTCTAGCGGAGGGGGAGGTGAGGAGCAGTTCTTC. This sequence encodes CASSSSSGGGGEEQFF.

The rearrangement joins TRBV11-2 to TRBJ2-7, with 9 nucleotides matching TRBD1. V was pared by 4 bases and J by 7 bases, with 14 bases of the junction left unmatched. The CDR3 covers 16 residues. Per the germline V gene, CDR1 is SGHAT and CDR2 is FQNNGV. The CDR3 DNA is TGTGCCAGCAGCTGGCCCGGGGGACAGGGCCTCTATGAGCAGTACTTC. It codes for CASSWPGGQGLYEQYF. Together with reference TRBV11-2 and TRBJ2-7, the CDR3 gives the full variable domain: EAGVAQSPRYKIIEKRQSVAFWCNPISGHATLYWYQQILGQGPKLLIQFQNNGVVDDSQLPKDRFSAERLKGVDSTLKIQPAKLEDSAVYLCASSWPGGQGLYEQYFGPGTRLTVT.

A remark on this clone: Other nucleotide sequences in the sample specify the same CDR3. The chain joins TRBV28 to TRBJ2-3; 12 nucleotides line up with TRBD2. V shed 5 bases, J shed 2 bases, and the junction held 2 bases outside the gene matches. The CDR3 contains 15 residues. Germline V lookup: CDR1 MDHEN, CDR2 SYDVKM. The CDR3, as DNA: TGTGCCAGCAGTACTAGCGGGAGGTCCACAGATACGCAGTATTTT. It yields the protein CASSTSGRSTDTQYF.

The chain uses TRBV27 and TRBJ2-7, with D perhaps matching TRBD1 (5 bases). The CDR3 runs 14 residues. The V end lost 6 bases, the J end lost 4 bases, and 16 bases lay between the germline ends. Germline CDR1 MNHEY, CDR2 SMNVEV (reference sequence). CDR3 sequence: CASRKGQGRYEQYF. CDR3 DNA sequence: TGTGCCAGCAGGAAGGGCCAGGGTAGGTACGAGCAGTACTTC.